Listed below are T cell receptor beta chains from one sample, sequenced in a study of cytomegalovirus exposure and HLA in healthy donors. Assay: immunoSEQ multiplex PCR; the TCRdb copy retains only in-frame clones and omits some. In the table there are 150,000 to 200,000 clones, roughly 75% of which are singletons. Sequencing was carried out using PBMCs. Source of these receptors: a male donor in good health and CMV-seronegative. The CDR3 runs from the conserved cysteine through the conserved F or W. A D gene is named only where the DNA matches it firmly. Clone size, where shown, is once, few, many, or a class for clones that have expanded.

v_gene	d_gene	j_gene	abundance	CDR3nt	CDR3aa
TRBV9	TRBD2	TRBJ2-3	.	TGTGCCAGCAGCGTAGGTAGCGGGGGATTTAGCACAGATACGCAGTATTTT	CASSVGSGGFSTDTQYF
TRBV6-6	TRBD1	TRBJ1-1	few	TGTGCCAGCAGTCTCCCAAGCCGGGACAGAGAAGCTTTCTTT	CASSLPSRDREAFF
TRBV6-5	.	TRBJ2-7	.	TGTGCCAGCAGTTACGGCATAAACTCCTACGAGCAGTACTTC	CASSYGINSYEQYF
TRBV5-6	TRBD2	TRBJ2-3	.	TGTGCCAGCAGTTCATCCCATACTAGCGGGGGGTCCACAGATACGCAGTATTTT	CASSSSHTSGGSTDTQYF
TRBV19	.	TRBJ1-5	once	TGTGCCAGTAGTATAGATCTTGAGCAGCCCCAGCATTTT	CASSIDLEQPQHF
TRBV15	.	TRBJ1-1	once	TGTGCCACCAGCAGAGAAGGGGCAGGGCGGGGGGGCACTGAAGCTTTCTTT	CATSREGAGRGGTEAFF
TRBV5-6	TRBD1	TRBJ2-5	once	TGTGCCAGCAGCTCGACAGGGGGGGAGACCCAGTACTTC	CASSSTGGETQYF
TRBV9	.	TRBJ1-5	.	TGTGCCAGCAGCGTAGGCGAGGGCCAGCCCCAGCATTTT	CASSVGEGQPQHF
TRBV10-3	.	TRBJ2-2	.	TGTGCCTCCACGGGTTCTCTAGCCCCTTATCCGAACACCGGGGAGCTGTTTTTT	CASTGSLAPYPNTGELFF
TRBV5-1	TRBD2	TRBJ2-7	.	TGCGCCAGCAGCTGGGAGGGTATGCGGGTGTACGAGCAGTACTTC	CASSWEGMRVYEQYF
TRBV10-3	.	TRBJ2-2	.	TGTGCCATCAGTGAATCAAACACCGGGGAGCTGTTTTTT	CAISESNTGELFF
TRBV15	.	TRBJ2-5	.	TGTGCCACCAGCACCCCGACTAGACAAGAGACCCAGTACTTC	CATSTPTRQETQYF
TRBV5-6	TRBD1	TRBJ2-5	few	TGTGCCAGCAGCTTGGAACAGGGGGCTCTCCCGGGAGAGACCCAGTACTTC	CASSLEQGALPGETQYF
TRBV19	TRBD2	TRBJ2-1	.	TGTGCCAGTAGTAGGACTAGCGGGAGGGCCTACAATGAGCAGTTCTTC	CASSRTSGRAYNEQFF
TRBV27	.	TRBJ1-6	few	TGTGCCAGCAGTTTAGTTGGGGCCCTCGGTAGGGAATCACCCCTCCACTTT	CASSLVGALGRESPLHF
TRBV7-6	.	TRBJ2-1	few	TGTGCCAGCAGCCAGGGAAGGACCTTTGAGCAGTTCTTC	CASSQGRTFEQFF
TRBV5-5	TRBD1	TRBJ1-1	.	TGTGCCAGCAGCCCGGGACAGGGTATAAGAAGTTTAACTGGGTCGGGGGCTTTCTTT	CASSPGQGIRSLTGSGAFF
TRBV18	TRBD2	TRBJ2-3	.	TGTGCCAGCTCACAGGGACTAGTATCCCCAAATACGCAGTATTTT	CASSQGLVSPNTQYF
TRBV9	TRBD2	TRBJ2-3	.	TGTGCCAGCAGCGGATTGACTAGCGGGGGGCGCACAGATACGCAGTATTTT	CASSGLTSGGRTDTQYF
TRBV4-1	.	TRBJ1-2	once	TGCGCCAGCAGCCAAGATCAGGGGGGCTACACCTTC	CASSQDQGGYTF
TRBV5-1	TRBD1	TRBJ1-2	few	TGCGCCAGCAGCTGGGACAGTGGGTTCTATGGCTACACCTTC	CASSWDSGFYGYTF
TRBV5-1	TRBD1	TRBJ2-5	.	TGCGCCAGCAGCCCTGACGACAGGGGAGAGACCCAGTACTTC	CASSPDDRGETQYF
TRBV6-5	.	TRBJ2-2	.	TGTGCCAGCAGTTACTCGGAACAGGTGACCGGGGAGCTGTTTTTT	CASSYSEQVTGELFF
TRBV6-5	TRBD1	TRBJ1-5	.	TGTGCCAGCAGTTACGGGACAGGCCCCAATCAGCCCCAGCATTTT	CASSYGTGPNQPQHF
TRBV7-7	.	TRBJ2-6	few	TGTGCCAGCACCCCTATACAGGGAAAGGCTGGGGCCAACGTCCTGACTTTC	CASTPIQGKAGANVLTF
TRBV30	TRBD1	TRBJ2-7	.	TGTGCCTGGAGCACAGGGGGCTACGAGCAGTACTTC	CAWSTGGYEQYF
TRBV10-3	TRBD1	TRBJ1-2	.	TGTGCCATCAGTGGCCTTACAGGGGGCAGAGACTATGGCTACACCTTC	CAISGLTGGRDYGYTF
TRBV19	.	TRBJ1-2	.	TGTGCCAGCAGGACAGTTAACTATGGCTACACCTTC	CASRTVNYGYTF
TRBV19	TRBD1	TRBJ2-6	.	TGTGCCAGTACCCCGGGACAGGGATCTGGGGCCAACGTCCTGACTTTC	CASTPGQGSGANVLTF
TRBV19	TRBD1	TRBJ2-7	.	TGTGCCAGTAGTCCTTCAGACAGGGCCTCCTACGAGCAGTACTTC	CASSPSDRASYEQYF
TRBV7-2	TRBD1	TRBJ1-5	.	TGTGCCAGCAGCTCCTCAGGGGGCCGAGGTCAGCCCCAGCATTTT	CASSSSGGRGQPQHF
TRBV6-5	.	TRBJ1-5	.	TGTGCCAGCAGTTACGGGGGGGCTAACAATCAGCCCCAGCATTTT	CASSYGGANNQPQHF
TRBV5-1	.	TRBJ1-1	.	TGCGCCAGCAGCTTGGGACAGCAGAACACTGAAGCTTTCTTT	CASSLGQQNTEAFF
TRBV5-1	TRBD1	TRBJ2-1	.	TGCGCCAGCAGCTTCCGGGACAGTAACAATGAGCAGTTCTTC	CASSFRDSNNEQFF
TRBV28	.	TRBJ2-1	.	TGTGCCAGCAGTTTAGGAGGGAGGAGCTCCTACAATGAGCAGTTCTTC	CASSLGGRSSYNEQFF
TRBV2	TRBD1	TRBJ2-5	.	TGTGCCAGCGGATTCGGACAGGGGGTTGAGACCCAGTACTTC	CASGFGQGVETQYF
TRBV2	TRBD1	TRBJ1-1	once	TGTGCCAGCAGACAGGGGGCCGTCACTGAAGCTTTCTTT	CASRQGAVTEAFF
TRBV10-3	TRBD1	TRBJ2-7	.	TGTGCCATCAGTGATAGAGGAACAGGGGCGACCTACGAGCAGTACTTC	CAISDRGTGATYEQYF
TRBV6-4	TRBD1	TRBJ2-3	.	TGTGCCAGCCCAAGACAGGGCAGCACAGATACGCAGTATTTT	CASPRQGSTDTQYF
TRBV18	TRBD1	TRBJ1-2	.	TGTGCCAGCTCACCAGGGACAGGGCGGGACTATGGCTACACCTTC	CASSPGTGRDYGYTF
TRBV13	.	TRBJ2-7	.	TGTGCCAGCAGCTCCCCTGCGCTAACTCAACACGAGCAGTACTTC	CASSSPALTQHEQYF
TRBV9	.	TRBJ1-5	.	TGTGCCAGCAGCGTAGGCCCAGAGGCGGGCGCCCAGCATTTT	CASSVGPEAGAQHF
TRBV7-3	.	TRBJ1-1	.	TGTGCCAGCAGCTTAACGGCAGGGGAGGCTTTCTTT	CASSLTAGEAFF
TRBV27	TRBD1	TRBJ1-2	.	TGTGCCAGCAGTTCACAGGGGGCGTCCTATGGCTACACCTTC	CASSSQGASYGYTF
TRBV7-9	.	TRBJ1-1	.	TGTGCCAGCAGCTTAGCGACAACAGAAGCTTTCTTT	CASSLATTEAFF
TRBV28	.	TRBJ2-7	few	TGTGCCAGCAGAGGCTCGCTAGGTCCTTCCTACGAGCAGTACTTC	CASRGSLGPSYEQYF